The 19 T cell receptor beta chains listed next were all sequenced from one sample in a study of blood T cell repertoires in COVID-19. TCRdb keeps only in-frame clones here, not all; method: immunoSEQ multiplex PCR. The profile shows 65,000 to 85,000 clones, roughly 80% of them singletons. The sample comprised peripheral blood. These receptors were obtained from a woman aged 60-70 years with acute or convalescent COVID-19.

V gene TRBV30 combines with J gene TRBJ1-1; D is perhaps TRBD1 (6 bases). With 0 bases removed from V and 4 bases from J, the gap between germline ends came to 9 bases. This CDR3 has 13 amino acids. Germline CDR1 GTSNPN, CDR2 SVGIG (reference sequence). CDR3: CAWSVQGTTEAFF. The CDR3 DNA is TGTGCCTGGAGTGTGCAGGGGACCACTGAAGCTTTCTTT.

This rearrangement joins TRBV3-1 (or the pseudogene TRBV3-2) to TRBJ1-2, with D possibly matching TRBD1 (5 bases). Germline loops: CDR1 LGHDT, CDR2 YNNKEL (reference sequence). Trimming removed 5 bases at V and 10 bases at J, with 14 bases between. This CDR3 has 12 residues. The DNA of the CDR3 is TGTGCCAGCAGCTTGGAAGGCAGGGCCTACACCTTC. Translated, it gives CASSLEGRAYTF.

The chain is built from TRBV7-3 and TRBJ2-1; 11 bases are a match to TRBD1. There are 17 residues in the CDR3. Germline CDR1 and CDR2: SGHTA and FQGTGA. Germline trimming cut 1 base from V and 9 bases from J; bases unmatched to any gene: 11. The CDR3 bases are TGTGCCAGCAGCTTAAACCCCGTAGGACAGGGGGCGATTGAGCAGTTCTTC. Translation gives CASSLNPVGQGAIEQFF.

This clone was seen a single time. The chain recombines TRBV7-9 with TRBJ2-6; TRBD1 agrees at 7 bases. The CDR3 is 19 residues long. V shed 5 bases and J 12 bases; nucleotides not matched to a gene: 25. Germline V lookup: CDR1 SEHNR, CDR2 FQNEAQ (reference sequence). The DNA of the CDR3 is TGTGCCAGCAGCCCGTACGTAACCTCCCCCGGGACAGCCTACGGCGTCCTGACTTTC. Its protein is CASSPYVTSPGTAYGVLTF.

In its sample, this clone is medium-sized. The chain recombines TRBV7-9 with TRBJ2-2; weak D call: TRBD2 (6 bases). This CDR3 is 13 amino acids long. Trimming removed 11 bases at V and 2 bases at J, with 12 bases between. Per the germline V gene, CDR1 is SEHNR and CDR2 is FQNEAQ (reference sequence). The CDR3 region has the DNA TGTGCCGGAGGGGCAGCAAACACCGGGGAGCTGTTTTTT. Translating it yields CAGGAANTGELFF.

The rearrangement links TRBV12-3 or TRBV12-4 to TRBJ2-3, with a weak D call TRBD2 (5 bases). The CDR3 is 13 amino acids. With 1 base removed from V and 9 bases from J, the gap between germline ends came to 11 bases. CDR3 residues: CASSLERTGTQYF. CDR3 nucleotide sequence: TGTGCCAGCAGTTTAGAGAGGACGGGAACGCAGTATTTT.

This clone appeared once. J is TRBJ2-7 and V is TRBV5-4, with 8 bases aligning to TRBD1. The CDR3 covers 17 residues. V gave up 4 bases and J gave up 0 bases; unmatched junction bases: 12. The V gene's germline CDR1 is SGHNT and CDR2 YYREEE (reference sequence). The CDR3 sequence: CASSPIGTGKSSYEQYF. CDR3 bases: TGTGCCAGCAGCCCGATAGGGACAGGTAAAAGCTCCTACGAGCAGTACTTC.

J is TRBJ2-7 and V is TRBV9; 9 bases match TRBD1. The V gene's germline CDR1 is SGDLS and CDR2 YYNGEE. The CDR3 is 15 residues long. Unmatched junction bases numbered 9, after V lost 4 bases and J lost 4 bases. The CDR3 sequence is CASSRSRDRVYEQYF. CDR3 nucleotides: TGTGCCAGCAGCCGTAGCCGGGACAGGGTGTACGAGCAGTACTTC.

The chain couples TRBV29-1 to TRBJ2-3; D may be TRBD2 (6 bases). The CDR3 spans 13 residues. From germline, CDR1 is SQVTM and CDR2 ANQGSEA. V lost 3 bases, J lost 4 bases, and 11 bases lay in between. The CDR3 is CSVEVGGPDTQYF. CDR3 DNA sequence: TGCAGCGTTGAGGTTGGAGGGCCAGATACGCAGTATTTT.

This chain uses TRBV6-1 with TRBJ1-6, with D maybe TRBD1 (6 bases). Trimming took off 3 bases at V and 10 bases at J, with 13 bases between the two ends. CDR1 is MNHNS, CDR2 SASEGT, per germline. This CDR3 has 14 residues. CDR3 loop: CASSEASGESPLHF. CDR3 nucleotides: TGTGCCAGCAGTGAGGCTTCAGGGGAATCACCCCTCCACTTT.

J is TRBJ1-1 and V is TRBV9; possibly TRBD1 for D (5 bases). Trimming removed 0 bases from V and 2 bases from J, with 8 bases in between. CDR3 length: 14 amino acids. Germline values: CDR1 SGDLS, CDR2 YYNGEE. CDR3 residues: CASSVATDNTEAFF. The CDR3 DNA follows: TGTGCCAGCAGCGTAGCGACAGATAACACTGAAGCTTTCTTT.

This clone was counted once. CDR3 in DNA: TGTGCCACCAGTGATTCTCGCGCCGGGACAGGGGGCCAGCCCCAGCATTTT. Translated: CATSDSRAGTGGQPQHF. V gene TRBV24-1 combines with J gene TRBJ1-5; 12 nucleotides agree with TRBD1. Losses at the gene ends were 2 bases for V and 7 bases for J; bases not matched to a gene: 8. This CDR3 has 17 residues. Germline CDR1 KGHDR, CDR2 SFDVKD.

The chain combines TRBV5-1 with TRBJ1-1, with D unresolved. V was pared by 4 bases and J by 0 bases, with 16 bases between. The CDR3 loop spans 16 amino acids. Germline lookup yields CDR1 SGHRS and CDR2 YFSETQ. As DNA, the CDR3 is TGCGCCAGCAGCCTTACCGGACGGGAGATGAACACTGAAGCTTTCTTT. It translates to CASSLTGREMNTEAFF. The full variable domain, in which reference TRBV5-1 and TRBJ1-1 provide the parts outside the CDR3, is KAGVTQTPRYLIKTRGQQVTLSCSPISGHRSVSWYQQTPGQGLQFLFEYFSETQRNKGNFPGRFSGRQFSNSRSEMNVSTLELGDSALYLCASSLTGREMNTEAFFGQGTRLTVV.

This clone was picked up one time. The CDR3 nucleotides read TGTGCTAGTGGTTTGGAAAAACAGGGGGACCTATATGGCTACACCTTC. Encoded protein: CASGLEKQGDLYGYTF. The genes are TRBV12-5 and TRBJ1-2, with 8 bases identical to TRBD1. The CDR3 runs to 16 residues. Per the germline V gene, CDR1 is LGHNT and CDR2 is FRNRAP. Trimming at V came to 1 base and at J to 5 bases, leaving 9 bases not matched to a gene.

In this sample, this clone is medium-sized. The chain couples TRBV5-1 to TRBJ1-4; 8 positions match TRBD1. Germline V gives CDR1 SGHRS, CDR2 YFSETQ. The CDR3 length is 15 residues. Trimming cost V 7 bases and J 8 bases; bases outside gene matches: 13. The CDR3 protein is CASASSQGASEKLFF. In DNA form, the CDR3 reads TGCGCCAGCGCCTCATCCCAGGGGGCAAGCGAAAAACTGTTTTTT.

The chain carries TRBV9 and TRBJ2-1; no firm D call. This CDR3 is 15 amino acids long. The V gene's germline CDR1 is SGDLS and CDR2 YYNGEE. Trimming shortened V by 0 bases and J by 2 bases, and 9 bases separated the two germline ends. CDR3 bases: TGTGCCAGCAGCGTAGACCAGCGTGCCTACAATGAGCAGTTCTTC. Encoded protein: CASSVDQRAYNEQFF.

This chain uses TRBV10-3 with TRBJ2-7, with D perhaps matching TRBD1 (5 bases). Germline V lookup: CDR1 ENHRY, CDR2 SYGVKD. Deletions cut 6 bases from V and 6 bases from J, with 12 bases between. The CDR3 runs 12 residues. The CDR3 coding sequence is TGTGCCATCAGCGGAACAGGATCCGAGCAGTACGTC. Protein: CAISGTGSEQYV.

This clone is a singleton in its sample. This rearrangement joins TRBV18 to TRBJ1-1, with D possibly being TRBD1 (6 bases). The CDR3 is 15 residues long. Trimming took 0 bases from V and 0 from J, leaving 8 bases between them. Germline CDR1 is KGHSH and CDR2 is LQKENI. The CDR3 spells CASSPPGHLNTEAFF. DNA of the CDR3: TGTGCCAGCTCACCACCGGGACACTTGAACACTGAAGCTTTCTTT.

This chain links TRBV7-8 with TRBJ2-3; 9 bases map to TRBD1. CDR3 size: 16 residues. CDR1 is SGHVS and CDR2 is FQNEAQ in the germline V gene. J lost 3 bases, V lost 1 base, and 5 bases had no gene match. In DNA, the CDR3 is TGTGCCAGCAGCTTAGTGACAGGGGGTTCAACAGATACGCAGTATTTT. It yields the protein CASSLVTGGSTDTQYF.